Presented here are 20 T cell receptor beta chains from one specimen sequenced in a study of shared clonotypes between healthy human individuals. Libraries were prepared by immunoSEQ multiplex PCR; TCRdb keeps only in-frame clonotypes and omits some of them. The sample has around 1,100,000 clones; about 72% are singletons. The sequenced material came from memory CD4+ T cells from PBMCs. Subset given: CD45RA-negative fraction. These receptors were obtained from a man aged 18 to 30 in good health. Some clones in this sample may be carry-over from other donors' samples.

The CDR3 is CASSSLAGQETQYF. The CDR3, as DNA: TGCGCCAGCAGCTCGTTAGCGGGACAAGAGACCCAGTACTTC. The V call is TRBV4-1, the J call TRBJ2-5; 8 bases agree with TRBD2. V was pared by 5 bases and J by 2 bases, with 4 bases of the junction left unmatched. CDR3 length equals 14 residues. From germline, CDR1 is MGHRA and CDR2 YSYEKL.

The chain links TRBV11-3 to TRBJ2-7, with D perhaps matching TRBD1 (6 bases). Germline lookup yields CDR1 SGHNT and CDR2 YENEEA. This CDR3 comprises 14 residues. The V end was cut by 1 base, the J end by 5 bases, with 12 bases between. The CDR3 DNA reads TGTGCCAGCAGCTTAGGGGACACAATGAACGAGCAGTACTTC. This gives the protein CASSLGDTMNEQYF.

This clone was detected a few times. The J gene is TRBJ2-7, the V gene TRBV14; no firm D call. The CDR3 extends over 13 amino acids. The germline gives CDR1 SGHDN, CDR2 FVKESK. V shed 3 bases and J shed 8 bases, with 14 bases lying between them. CDR3: CASSHEIGVKQYF. The CDR3 DNA sequence: TGTGCCAGCAGCCATGAAATTGGGGTAAAGCAGTACTTC.

The rearrangement uses TRBV6-1 and TRBJ1-2; D is possibly TRBD1 (6 bases). The CDR3 is 15 amino acids. Trimming pared 6 bases from V and 5 bases from J, leaving 19 bases between. Per germline, CDR1 MNHNS and CDR2 SASEGT. The CDR3 nucleotides read TGTGCCAGCAGCTCCCGTAGGGGGGAAGCGTATGGCTACACCTTC. It is translated as CASSSRRGEAYGYTF.

This clone was counted a few times. Other DNA sequences within the sample encode an identical CDR3. The chain has TRBV18 and TRBJ1-3; D gene uncertain. Germline-derived CDR1 and CDR2 are KGHSH and LQKENI. With 3 bases removed from V and 0 bases from J, the gap between germline ends came to 12 bases. This CDR3 has 16 residues. CDR3 coding DNA: TGTGCCAGCTCACCGAGTCAGGCTGACTCTGGAAACACCATATATTTT. Protein sequence: CASSPSQADSGNTIYF.

This clone was observed once. V gene TRBV18 combines with J gene TRBJ1-3, with D perhaps matching TRBD1 (6 bases). V was pared by 3 bases and J by 0 bases, with 12 bases between. The CDR3 has 16 residues. The germline gives CDR1 KGHSH, CDR2 LQKENI. The CDR3 region has the DNA TGTGCCAGCTCACCCCGACAGGTTAACTCTGGAAACACCATATATTTT. As protein: CASSPRQVNSGNTIYF.

This sequence joins TRBV10-1 and TRBJ2-5; possibly TRBD2 for D (5 bases). The germline V gene has CDR1 WNHNN and CDR2 SYGVQD (reference sequence). V lost 5 bases and J lost 2, with 15 bases in between. The CDR3 consists of 15 residues. Here the CDR3 DNA reads TGCGCCAGCAGTCGTGGGTGGGAGCCACAAGAGACCCAGTACTTC. Residues: CASSRGWEPQETQYF.

Points on this clone: The sample carries other DNA sequences with the same CDR3. The chain couples TRBV28 to TRBJ2-7; 8 nucleotides line up with TRBD1. The CDR3 has 13 residues. The germline CDR1 and CDR2 sequences are MDHEN and SYDVKM. Trimming removed 3 bases from V and 7 bases from J; junction bases left unmatched: 5. CDR3 bases: TGTGCCAGCAGTTTTAGGACAGGGAGAGAGCAGTACTTC. Translated: CASSFRTGREQYF. Complete variable domain (other parts from reference TRBV28 and TRBJ2-7): DVKVTQSSRYLVKRTGEKVFLECVQDMDHENMFWYRQDPGLGLRLIYFSYDVKMKEKGDIPEGYSVSREKKERFSLILESASTNQTSMYLCASSFRTGREQYFGPGTRLTVT.

Comments on this clone: A much larger clone is a single base away; this may be a read error. V usage is TRBV28 and J usage is TRBJ2-5, with unresolved D. Trimming shortened V by 7 bases and J by 3 bases, and 6 bases separated the two germline ends. This CDR3 has 11 amino acids. CDR1 and CDR2 from the germline V gene are MDHEN and SYDVKM. This chain's CDR3 is CASKYEETQYF. As DNA, the CDR3 is TGTGCCAGCAAATACGAAGAGACCCAGTACTTC.

The rearrangement uses TRBV7-2 and TRBJ2-1, with D possibly being TRBD2 (6 bases). Trimming removed 5 bases at V and 4 bases at J, with 12 bases between. Per the germline V gene, CDR1 is SGHTA and CDR2 is FQGNSA. The CDR3 has 14 amino acids. CDR3 residues: CASSQAGSYNEQFF. The CDR3 region has the DNA TGTGCCAGCAGCCAGGCGGGGTCTTACAATGAGCAGTTCTTC.

The rearrangement uses TRBV18 and TRBJ2-1; the D gene is possibly TRBD1 (5 bases). CDR3 length: 15 amino acids. The germline V gene has CDR1 KGHSH and CDR2 LQKENI. Between the trimmed V and J ends, which lost 1 base and 4 bases, there was a span of 11 bases. The CDR3 DNA follows: TGTGCCAGCTCACCACAGAAACCAGGGTACAATGAGCAGTTCTTC. It yields the protein CASSPQKPGYNEQFF.

The genes are TRBV7-2 and TRBJ2-3, with 12 bases fitting TRBD2. Trimming at V came to 1 base and at J to 0 bases, leaving 5 bases not matched to a gene. The CDR3 is 18 amino acids. CDR1 and CDR2 (germline): SGHTA, FQGNSA. CDR3 region: CASSLVLAGGASTDTQYF. CDR3 coding DNA: TGTGCCAGCAGCTTAGTACTAGCGGGAGGTGCTAGCACAGATACGCAGTATTTT.

This clone appeared once. The chain has TRBV5-1 and TRBJ1-2, with D perhaps TRBD1 (5 bases). V was pared by 0 bases and J by 6 bases, with 9 bases between. CDR1 SGHRS and CDR2 YFSETQ come from the germline V gene. The CDR3 totals 13 residues. The chain's CDR3 is CASSLAGRNGYTF. CDR3 sequence (DNA): TGCGCCAGCAGCTTGGCAGGGCGGAATGGCTACACCTTC.

The V and J genes are TRBV5-1 and TRBJ2-5; D is possibly TRBD2 (5 bases). The CDR3 sequence is 16 residues long. Per germline, CDR1 SGHRS and CDR2 YFSETQ. Trimming removed 0 bases from V and 5 bases from J, with 17 bases in between. The CDR3 nucleotides read TGCGCCAGCAGCTTGGGATTAACTAGTATCGGGGAGACCCAGTACTTC. It yields the protein CASSLGLTSIGETQYF.

This clone was detected a few times. The chain links TRBV5-5 to TRBJ2-7; no firm D call. This CDR3 contains 13 residues. Germline assignment: CDR1 SGHKS and CDR2 YYEKEE (reference sequence). V was pared by 4 bases and J by 5 bases, with 13 bases between. The chain's CDR3 is CASSAGRSDEQYF. Written as DNA, the CDR3 is TGTGCCAGCAGCGCTGGACGGTCCGACGAGCAGTACTTC.

With regard to this clone: Other DNA sequences in the same sample also yield this CDR3. The chain couples TRBV29-1 to TRBJ2-2; 7 bases match TRBD1. The CDR3 has 15 residues. The trim removed 2 bases at V and 4 bases at J, leaving 7 bases unmatched. Germline V gives CDR1 SQVTM, CDR2 ANQGSEA. CDR3 sequence (DNA): TGCAGCGTTGAATCTAGGGACAGAACCACCGGGGAGCTGTTTTTT. This codes for CSVESRDRTTGELFF.

The chain carries TRBV29-1 and TRBJ1-5; D is possibly TRBD1 (5 bases). The V end was cut by 6 bases, the J end by 3 bases, with 12 bases between. Germline assignment: CDR1 SQVTM and CDR2 ANQGSEA. The CDR3 is 13 residues long. CDR3 sequence reads: CSVAWGTNQPQHF. The CDR3 DNA follows: TGCAGCGTGGCCTGGGGGACCAATCAGCCCCAGCATTTT.

This clone has just one count. The chain links TRBV5-1 to TRBJ1-5; the match to TRBD1 covers 7 bases. Germline-derived CDR1 and CDR2 are SGHRS and YFSETQ. CDR3 length: 14 residues. V dropped 4 bases and J dropped 5; count of bases not matched to a gene: 6. The DNA of the CDR3 is TGCGCCAGCAGCGCACAGGGGATGCATCAGCCCCAGCATTTT. Its translation: CASSAQGMHQPQHF. The full variable domain, completed using reference TRBV5-1 and TRBJ1-5, is KAGVTQTPRYLIKTRGQQVTLSCSPISGHRSVSWYQQTPGQGLQFLFEYFSETQRNKGNFPGRFSGRQFSNSRSEMNVSTLELGDSALYLCASSAQGMHQPQHFGDGTRLSIL.

In its sample, this clone was seen a few times. This rearrangement joins TRBV4-1 to TRBJ2-5, with TRBD2 as a possible D gene (5 bases). The CDR3 has 14 residues. CDR1 and CDR2 (germline): MGHRA, YSYEKL. Trimming pared 4 bases from V and 5 bases from J, leaving 14 bases between. The CDR3 sequence is CASSRSSGRETQYF. The CDR3 DNA is TGCGCCAGCAGCCGCTCAAGCGGCAGGGAGACCCAGTACTTC.

The chain employs TRBV5-4 and TRBJ2-1; D gene unclear. V lost 3 bases, J lost 5 bases, and 12 bases lay in between. Germline CDR1 and CDR2: SGHNT and YYREEE (reference sequence). The CDR3 is 14 residues long. The DNA for the CDR3 is TGTGCCAGCAGCTCTGTGGGTCCAAACAATGAGCAGTTCTTC. This codes for CASSSVGPNNEQFF. The entire variable domain, with the rest obtained from reference TRBV5-4 and TRBJ2-1, is as follows: ETGVTQSPTHLIKTRGQQVTLRCSSQSGHNTVSWYQQALGQGPQFIFQYYREEENGRGNFPPRFSGLQFPNYSSELNVNALELDDSALYLCASSSVGPNNEQFFGPGTRLTVL.